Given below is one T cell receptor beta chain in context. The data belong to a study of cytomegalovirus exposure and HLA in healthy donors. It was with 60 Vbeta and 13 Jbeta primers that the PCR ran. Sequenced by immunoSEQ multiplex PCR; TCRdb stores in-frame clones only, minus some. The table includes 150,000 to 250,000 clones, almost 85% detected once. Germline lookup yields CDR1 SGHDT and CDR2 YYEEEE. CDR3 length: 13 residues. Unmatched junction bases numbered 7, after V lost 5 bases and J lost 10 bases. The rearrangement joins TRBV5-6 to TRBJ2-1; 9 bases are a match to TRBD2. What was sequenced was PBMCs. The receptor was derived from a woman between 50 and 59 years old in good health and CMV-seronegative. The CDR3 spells CASRFSGSGEQFF. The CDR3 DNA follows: TGTGCCAGCAGGTTTAGCGGGAGCGGCGAGCAGTTCTTC.